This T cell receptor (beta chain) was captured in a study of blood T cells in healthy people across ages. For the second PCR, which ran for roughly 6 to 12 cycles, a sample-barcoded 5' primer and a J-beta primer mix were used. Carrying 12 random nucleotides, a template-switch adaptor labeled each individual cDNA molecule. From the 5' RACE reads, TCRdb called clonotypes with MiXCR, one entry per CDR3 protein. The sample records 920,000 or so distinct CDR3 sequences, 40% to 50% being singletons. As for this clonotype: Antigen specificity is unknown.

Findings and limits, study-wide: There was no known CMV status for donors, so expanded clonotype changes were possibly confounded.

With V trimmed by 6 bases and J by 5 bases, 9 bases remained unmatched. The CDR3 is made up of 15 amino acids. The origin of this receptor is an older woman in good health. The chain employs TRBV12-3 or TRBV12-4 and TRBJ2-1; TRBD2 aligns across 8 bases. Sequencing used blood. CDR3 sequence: CASSDFGGGNNEQFF. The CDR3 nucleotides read TGTGCCAGCAGCGATTTCGGGGGGGGAAACAATGAGCAGTTCTTC.